A selection of T cell receptor beta chains follows, all from one sample in a study of blood T cells in healthy people across ages. TCRdb processed the 5' RACE reads anew with MiXCR; each CDR3 protein has one entry. The sample yields more than 800,000 distinct CDR3 sequences, 25% to 30% seen once. The sequencing sample was made of blood. Receptor source: a woman older than 75 in good health. Each CDR3 is given with its conserved first and last residue. Fields, in order: D gene, V gene, J gene, clone size, CDR3 DNA, CDR3 protein. D genes are given only for firm matches. Some rows mark clone size as missing; the rest say once, few, many or name a class of expanded clone.

-	TRBV20-1	TRBJ1-2	many	TGCAGTGCTGCGTCCTCTGGCTACACCTTC	CSAASSGYTF
-	TRBV7-7	TRBJ2-7	once	TGTGCCAGCAGCTTAGGAATGGGGGACGAGCAGTACTTC	CASSLGMGDEQYF
-	TRBV12-3/TRBV12-4	TRBJ1-1	many	TGTGCCAGCAGTTTAGAGGTGTCGAACACTGAAGCTTTCTTT	CASSLEVSNTEAFF
-	TRBV19	TRBJ1-6	-	TGTGCCAGTAGTAAAGGGGGACACCCCTATAATTCACCCCTCCACTTT	CASSKGGHPYNSPLHF
TRBD2	TRBV12-3/TRBV12-4	TRBJ2-1	-	TGTGCCAGCAGCGGCGGGGGGCCGTCGGATGAGCAGTTCTTC	CASSGGGPSDEQFF
TRBD1	TRBV6-2/TRBV6-3	TRBJ1-2	-	TGTGCCAGCAACCCGGACAGGGCCAACTATGGCTACACCTTC	CASNPDRANYGYTF
-	TRBV6-5	TRBJ1-1	-	TGTGCCAGCAGTTACTCGGGTGTGTACACTGAAGCTTTCTTT	CASSYSGVYTEAFF
-	TRBV27	TRBJ1-6	-	TGTGCCAGCAGTTTATCTATCCTTAGCTCCTATAATTCACCCCTCCACTTT	CASSLSILSSYNSPLHF
-	TRBV11-2	TRBJ2-7	many	TGTGCCAGCAGCTTAGTCCGGACGCAAGCCTACGAGCAGTACTTC	CASSLVRTQAYEQYF
TRBD1	TRBV20-1	TRBJ2-1	-	TGCAGTGCTTCTAAGTTCGGGACAGGGGTCGGTGAGCAGTTCTTC	CSASKFGTGVGEQFF
TRBD2	TRBV29-1	TRBJ2-5	-	TGCAGCGTTGGGACTAGCGGCACAGAAGGGGAGACCCAGTACTTC	CSVGTSGTEGETQYF
-	TRBV30	TRBJ1-6	-	TGTGCCTGGAGTGTACGGGCAGGAAGATCACCCCTCCACTTT	CAWSVRAGRSPLHF
-	TRBV7-2	TRBJ2-4	-	TGTGCCAGCAGCTCACCCGAGGTGTCCAAAAACATTCAGTACTTC	CASSSPEVSKNIQYF
-	TRBV20-1	TRBJ2-7	many	TGCAGTGCTAGGTCGAGGCGGCCTAGCTCCTACGAGCAGTACTTC	CSARSRRPSSYEQYF
-	TRBV12-3/TRBV12-4	TRBJ1-2	-	-	CASSLAQAVNYGCTF
TRBD2	TRBV5-5	TRBJ2-1	-	TGTGCCAGCAGCTTGAACGGGAGGGCCACCTACAATGAGCAGTTCTTC	CASSLNGRATYNEQFF
-	TRBV7-8	TRBJ1-2	many	TGTGCCAGCAGCTCAGCTAGAGGGGGGAACCTTAACTATGGCTACACCTTC	CASSSARGGNLNYGYTF
-	TRBV7-9	TRBJ1-2	many	TGTGCCAGCAGCTTAGCCGGGCAGGAGATTAACTATGGCTACACCTTC	CASSLAGQEINYGYTF
-	TRBV6-2/TRBV6-3	TRBJ2-2	-	TGTGCCAGCAGTACACCTTCTATGAACACCGGGGAGCTGTTTTTT	CASSTPSMNTGELFF
TRBD1	TRBV5-5	TRBJ2-3	-	TGTGCCAGCAGCTGGGGCGGGACAGGGGGCTCTGATACGCAGTATTTT	CASSWGGTGGSDTQYF
-	TRBV18	TRBJ2-5	few	TGTGCCAGCTCACTTACAAATGGGCTTGAGCAGTACTTC	CASSLTNGLEQYF
-	TRBV4-3	TRBJ1-1	-	TGCGCCCGCAGCCAAGGAGCCGGGGCCGAAACGGGTGAAGCTTTCTTT	CARSQGAGAETGEAFF
TRBD1	TRBV12-3/TRBV12-4	TRBJ1-5	many	TGTGCCAGCAGTCCCCGGACAGGGAGGGATCAGCCCCAGCATTTT	CASSPRTGRDQPQHF
-	TRBV20-1	TRBJ1-1	-	TGCAGTGCTAGTCAAAACACTGAAGCTTTCTTT	CSASQNTEAFF
-	TRBV5-6	TRBJ2-7	-	TGTGCCAGCAGCTTGGTCAAGTACGGCCTCGGCAGGGAGCCTGAGCAGTACTTC	CASSLVKYGLGREPEQYF